This TCR beta chain was captured in a study of control samples from healthy donors and cancer patients. CDR1 is SGHVS and CDR2 is FNYEAQ in the germline V gene. The CDR3 is 14 residues long. V trimming: 5 bases; J trimming: 8 bases; junction bases outside the gene matches: 8. The method was immunoSEQ multiplex PCR; TCRdb's version includes in-frame clones alone and lacks a portion of them. In the table there are 90,000 to 100,000 clones, roughly 90% of which are singletons. The genes are TRBV7-6 and TRBJ2-2; TRBD1 agrees at 7 bases. The sample consisted of blood. This clonotype was sampled from a woman aged 65 to 85 in good health. The CDR3 region has the DNA TGTGCCAGCAGCCATACAGGGGTAGCGGGGGAGCTGTTTTTT. This encodes CASSHTGVAGELFF.